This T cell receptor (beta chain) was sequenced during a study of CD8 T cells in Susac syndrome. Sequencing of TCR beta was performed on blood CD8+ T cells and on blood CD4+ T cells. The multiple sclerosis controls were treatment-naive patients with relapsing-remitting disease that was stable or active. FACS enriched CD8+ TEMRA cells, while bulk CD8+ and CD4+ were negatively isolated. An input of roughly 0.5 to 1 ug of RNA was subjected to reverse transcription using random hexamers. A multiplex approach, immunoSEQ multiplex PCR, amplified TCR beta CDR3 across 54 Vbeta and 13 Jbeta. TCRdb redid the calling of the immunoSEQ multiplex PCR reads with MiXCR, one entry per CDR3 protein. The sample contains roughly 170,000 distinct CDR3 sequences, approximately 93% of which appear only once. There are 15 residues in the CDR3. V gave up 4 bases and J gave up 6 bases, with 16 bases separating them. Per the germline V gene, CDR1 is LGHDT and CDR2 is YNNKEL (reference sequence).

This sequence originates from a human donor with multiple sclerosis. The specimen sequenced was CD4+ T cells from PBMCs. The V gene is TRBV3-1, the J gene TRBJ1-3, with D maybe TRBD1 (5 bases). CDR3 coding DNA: TGTGCCAGCAGCCTACCAACAGGTGCTGAAAACACCATATATTTT. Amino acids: CASSLPTGAENTIYF.